This T cell receptor beta chain was captured by sequencing in a study of T cells in Graves' hyperthyroidism and ophthalmopathy. Using RNA transcripts as the source, TCR beta CDR3 regions were amplified. HTBI primers were the set used in a first-round RT-PCR of the TCR CDR3. MiXCR was run by TCRdb on the multiplex PCR reads, yielding one entry per CDR3 protein. The table has tens of thousands of distinct CDR3 sequences, 45% to 65% seen once. Germline V CDR1 and CDR2: SQVTM, ANQGSEA. The CDR3 loop spans 12 amino acids. Notes on this clonotype: At one end the junction does not follow the germline gene, possibly because of a read error.

The sequenced sample consisted of peripheral blood or thyroid tissue (not recorded which). The chain recombines TRBV29-1 with TRBJ2-3; D possibly corresponds to TRBD2 (7 bases). The sequence derives from a man between 18 and 29 years old with Graves' hyperthyroidism. The CDR3 nucleotides read TGCAGCGTTGACGGGGGGCGAGAGACGCAGTACTTT. Protein product: CSVDGGRETQYF.